This entry concerns a single T cell receptor (beta chain). In the original analysis: Amplification from reference gene primers served as the basis for estimated nucleated cell counts. Here immunoSEQ multiplex PCR was the method, and the copy in TCRdb shows in-frame clones only, minus some. V and J calls plus clone size are reproduced from that table; the DNA served to infer D and trimming. The sample lists about 200,000 clones, 85% to 90% occurring once. Per germline, CDR1 SEHNR and CDR2 FQNEAQ (reference sequence). The CDR3 is 14 residues long. V was shortened by 1 base and J by 0 bases, with 5 bases between the two germline ends. The source of the sample is a study of blood T cell repertoires in COVID-19. In the study overall: Sites in the United States, Italy and Spain provided acute and convalescent COVID-19 samples. From T cells, B-cell-depleted T cells, or PBMCs came the material, which was cDNA or gDNA.

Material for sequencing was peripheral blood. The chain links TRBV7-9 to TRBJ2-3; D unclear. This TCR came from a man aged 60 to 69 with acute or convalescent COVID-19. As DNA, the CDR3 is TGTGCCAGCAGCTTAGGGGCCAGCACAGATACGCAGTATTTT. This translates into CASSLGASTDTQYF.